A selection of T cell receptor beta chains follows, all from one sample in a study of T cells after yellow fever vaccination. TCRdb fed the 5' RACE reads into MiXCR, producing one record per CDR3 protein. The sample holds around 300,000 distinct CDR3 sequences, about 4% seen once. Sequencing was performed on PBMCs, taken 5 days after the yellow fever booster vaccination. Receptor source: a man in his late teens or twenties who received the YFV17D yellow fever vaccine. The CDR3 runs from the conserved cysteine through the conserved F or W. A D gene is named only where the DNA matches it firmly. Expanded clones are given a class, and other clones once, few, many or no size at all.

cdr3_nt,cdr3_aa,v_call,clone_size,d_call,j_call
TGTGCCAGCAGCTTAGCGTTGGATTTTCCTAAGTACTTC,CASSLALDFPKYF,TRBV7-6,many,-,TRBJ2-4
TGTGCCACCAGCAGAGTTCAGGGGGGAGGGGCCCCCTATGGCTACACCTTC,CATSRVQGGGAPYGYTF,TRBV15,few,TRBD1,TRBJ1-2
TGTGCCAGCAGCTCCACTTCTCAGGGGTCAGTGTACATTCAGTACTTC,CASSSTSQGSVYIQYF,TRBV12-3/TRBV12-4,-,-,TRBJ2-4
TGTGCCAGTACTAGATTCTCTGGGGCCAACGTCCTGACTTTC,CASTRFSGANVLTF,TRBV19,-,-,TRBJ2-6
TGTGCCAGCAGCCCCCTCGCGGTCCCGGGGCCCTATGGCTACACCTTC,CASSPLAVPGPYGYTF,TRBV7-8,-,-,TRBJ1-2
TGTGCCAGCAGTCCGATCACTTTCTCGTTGAGAGAGACCCAGTACTTC,CASSPITFSLRETQYF,TRBV27,many,-,TRBJ2-5
TGCAGTGCTGACCCCGGGACTAGCGGGGGGACGGATACGCAGTATTTT,CSADPGTSGGTDTQYF,TRBV20-1,many,TRBD2,TRBJ2-3
TGTGCCAGCAGCCAAGCCACCTATCGTAGCACAGATACGCAGTATTTT,CASSQATYRSTDTQYF,TRBV4-2,-,-,TRBJ2-3
TGTGCCAGCACCAAAGAGGTGGCAGACCCCACAGATACGCAGTATTTT,CASTKEVADPTDTQYF,TRBV6-1,many,-,TRBJ2-3
TGTGCCAGCAGCGCCACAGGCGCAGATACGCAGTATTTT,CASSATGADTQYF,TRBV11-2,-,-,TRBJ2-3
TGCAGTGCTATCGGGGGGGCCCGTTGGAACAATGAGCAGTTCTTC,CSAIGGARWNNEQFF,TRBV20-1,-,TRBD2,TRBJ2-1
TGCGCCAGCAGCCAAGGCCGCACTAGCGGGGGGGCCATTTGGGATACGCAGTATTTT,CASSQGRTSGGAIWDTQYF,TRBV4-1,many,TRBD2,TRBJ2-3
TGTGCCAGCAGTCTACAGGGGAGCGGTAGCAATCAGCCCCAGCATTTT,CASSLQGSGSNQPQHF,TRBV6-6,many,TRBD1,TRBJ1-5
TGTGCCAGCCAGGCAACAGGAGACACCGGGGAGCTGTTTTTT,CASQATGDTGELFF,TRBV18,few,-,TRBJ2-2
TGTGCCAGCAGGGCACCCGGGGGGGTAGGTCAGCCCCAGCATTTT,CASRAPGGVGQPQHF,TRBV6-6,many,-,TRBJ1-5
TGTGCCAGCAGTGGGGCGGGGACTAGATTGGAGACCCAGTACTTC,CASSGAGTRLETQYF,TRBV2,many,TRBD2,TRBJ2-5
TGTGCCAGCTCAGGACCGGGACTAGCGGGTGAAACGCAGTATTTT,CASSGPGLAGETQYF,TRBV18,few,TRBD2,TRBJ2-3
TGCAGCGGCCAGCGGGGGGCCACCTACAATGAGCAGTTCTTC,CSGQRGATYNEQFF,TRBV29-1,-,TRBD2,TRBJ2-1
TGCAGTGCTGGCCCCCGCCCCCCCCTACGGGAGACCCAGTACTTC,CSAGPRPPLRETQYF,TRBV20-1,-,-,TRBJ2-5
TGTGCCAGCAGCCGGGACAGACGAACCCGGGGAGAGACCCAGTACTTC,CASSRDRRTRGETQYF,TRBV7-9,-,TRBD1,TRBJ2-5
TGTGCCAGCAGTTTTGGAGGAGGGCGCGGTGGCACAGGCTCCGATGGGGCCTATTATGGCTACACCTTC,CASSFGGGRGGTGSDGAYYGYTF,TRBV12-3/TRBV12-4,few,-,TRBJ1-2
TGCAGTGCTAGACCACAGGGGGTTAAGGACGAGCAGTACTTC,CSARPQGVKDEQYF,TRBV20-1,many,TRBD1,TRBJ2-7
TGTGCCAGCAGTTTATTTGACAGCAACACAGATACGCAGTATTTT,CASSLFDSNTDTQYF,TRBV27,few,-,TRBJ2-3
TGTGCCAGCAGTGACCCCCGGGGGCTTAACACTGAAGCTTTCTTT,CASSDPRGLNTEAFF,TRBV25-1,-,-,TRBJ1-1
TGTGCCAGCAGAGCAAGCCAGGGGAGAGAGACCCAGTACTTC,CASRASQGRETQYF,TRBV7-9,-,-,TRBJ2-5
TGTGCCAGCAGCTTAGCCCCTGGCGGGGGGGGCCAAGAGACCCAGTACTTC,CASSLAPGGGGQETQYF,TRBV5-4,-,TRBD2,TRBJ2-5
TGTGCCAGTAGCCCGACCTCCTTAGCGGGCGAGCAGTACTTC,CASSPTSLAGEQYF,TRBV19,few,TRBD2,TRBJ2-7
TGTGCCAGCAGTTTGACTAGCGGTCCCACCGGGGAGCTGTTTTTT,CASSLTSGPTGELFF,TRBV6-5,few,TRBD2,TRBJ2-2
TGCGCCAGCAGTCAACAGTCCCCGAACAATGAGCAGTTCTTC,CASSQQSPNNEQFF,TRBV5-1,few,-,TRBJ2-1
TGTGCCAGCAGCTTAGGGGCACAGGGGAACGACGAGCAGTACTTC,CASSLGAQGNDEQYF,TRBV11-2,many,TRBD1,TRBJ2-7
TGTGCCAGCAGGAGAGGGCCATCCTGGGAGACCCAGTACTTC,CASRRGPSWETQYF,TRBV2,few,-,TRBJ2-5
TGCGCCAGCAGCGGGCTAGCGGGGTTCCAAGAGACCCAGTACTTC,CASSGLAGFQETQYF,TRBV10-2,many,TRBD2,TRBJ2-5
TGTGCCTGGAGTTTACAGGGGAACACCGGGGAGCTGTTTTTT,CAWSLQGNTGELFF,TRBV30,few,-,TRBJ2-2
TGCAGTACCTACAATAGCGGGGGGGCCAATGAGCAGTTCTTC,CSTYNSGGANEQFF,TRBV20-1,few,TRBD2,TRBJ2-1
TGTGCCAGCAGTTTGCTACGTTCACCCCTCCACTTT,CASSLLRSPLHF,TRBV12-3/TRBV12-4,-,-,TRBJ1-6
TGTGCCAGCAGTTTAACAGGGGGCTACCACGAGCAGTACTTC,CASSLTGGYHEQYF,TRBV27,-,TRBD1,TRBJ2-7
TGTGCCAGCAGTGATTGGGCAGGGACTGAAGCTTTCTTT,CASSDWAGTEAFF,TRBV2,many,-,TRBJ1-1
TGTGCCAGCAGCTTATTCGGGAGGTCGACAGGGGCGGACACTGAAGCTTTCTTT,CASSLFGRSTGADTEAFF,TRBV7-9,-,TRBD1,TRBJ1-1
TGTGCCAGCAGTTTAAGTTCTTCACCCCTCCACTTT,CASSLSSSPLHF,TRBV12-3/TRBV12-4,few,-,TRBJ1-6
TGTGCCAGCAGCTTAGCGCCGGGACAGGGTTTCGGAAACACCATATATTTT,CASSLAPGQGFGNTIYF,TRBV7-2,many,TRBD1,TRBJ1-3
TGTGCCAGCAGTTTAGCGGGACGTAGGTCGGGGACCCAGTACTTC,CASSLAGRRSGTQYF,TRBV28,few,-,TRBJ2-5
TGCAGTGCAAAGGAGGCGCAGAAACTAAACTATGGCTACACCTTC,CSAKEAQKLNYGYTF,TRBV20-1,-,-,TRBJ1-2
TGTGCCAGTCGTCCAGGGCTTGACGGCTACACTGAAGCTTTCTTT,CASRPGLDGYTEAFF,TRBV27,few,-,TRBJ1-1
TGCGCCAGCAGGGCCTGGGACGGTAATGAAAAACTGTTTTTT,CASRAWDGNEKLFF,TRBV5-1,-,-,TRBJ1-4
TGTGCCAGCAGCTTGGACCGAGGGGGCCAGTACTTC,CASSLDRGGQYF,TRBV7-2,many,TRBD1,TRBJ2-7
TGTGCCAGCAGCCCACAGGGGTGGGAAACTGAAGCTTTCTTT,CASSPQGWETEAFF,TRBV7-3,-,TRBD1,TRBJ1-1
TGTGCCTGGAGTCTAGCAGGGAGCTATGGCTACACCTTC,CAWSLAGSYGYTF,TRBV30,many,-,TRBJ1-2
TGTGCCAGTGGGGAGAGGGGACTCGCATCCTCCACAGATACGCAGTATTTT,CASGERGLASSTDTQYF,TRBV6-5,few,-,TRBJ2-3
TGCAGTGCTAGCCCGGGGGGCAATCAGCCCCAGCATTTT,CSASPGGNQPQHF,TRBV20-1,many,-,TRBJ1-5
TGCAGTGCCGGGGGGAACCCTGCGACTAATGAAAAACTGTTTTTT,CSAGGNPATNEKLFF,TRBV20-1,-,-,TRBJ1-4
TGCGCCAGCAGCTTGGGACAGGCCATGAACACTGAAGCTTTCTTT,CASSLGQAMNTEAFF,TRBV5-1,few,-,TRBJ1-1
TGTGCCAGCAGCTTAGGGTTTTCCGGGGAGCTGTTTTTT,CASSLGFSGELFF,TRBV7-2,few,-,TRBJ2-2
TGCGCCAGCAGCCAAGAAAAAGCGGGGAGGCGGTACTTC,CASSQEKAGRRYF,TRBV4-3,many,TRBD2,TRBJ2-4